These 17 T cell receptor beta chains share one sample of origin, sequenced in a study of blood T cells in healthy people across ages. Primers used in a second PCR of roughly 7 to 11 cycles were a sample-barcoded 5' primer and a J-beta primer mix. TCRdb recomputed calls from the 5' RACE reads with MiXCR, one row per CDR3 protein. The sample has approximately 690,000 distinct CDR3 sequences, 58% seen once; the top ten hold over 30%. The sequenced sample was blood. The receptors shown here come from a man in his 60s in good health.

The genes are TRBV28 and TRBJ2-3; D remains ambiguous. Germline loops: CDR1 MDHEN, CDR2 SYDVKM. The CDR3 runs to 13 residues. V was cut by 5 bases and J by 4 bases, with 10 bases left in between. In DNA, the CDR3 is TGTGCCAGCAGTAGCGCCGATGCAGATACGCAGTATTTT. Translating it yields CASSSADADTQYF.

The gene calls are TRBV12-3 or TRBV12-4 and TRBJ2-7; D is possibly TRBD1 or TRBD2 (6 bases each). The J call may be faulty, since TRBJ2-4 better matches the DNA end. The CDR3 is 13 amino acids. The CDR3 here is CASGGHRANIQYF. Here the CDR3 DNA reads TGTGCCAGCGGGGGGCACAGGGCCAACATTCAGTACTTC.

This chain joins TRBV12-3 or TRBV12-4 and TRBJ1-1; a possible D gene is TRBD1 (6 bases). Trimming removed 5 bases at V and 6 bases at J, with 13 bases between. The CDR3 has 13 amino acids. CDR3 DNA: TGTGCCAGCAGTCCCCGACAGGTGGCTGAAGCTTTCTTT. The encoded protein is CASSPRQVAEAFF.

For this clonotype: At one of its ends the junction is not consistent with the germline gene, which may arise from a read error. This rearrangement joins TRBV18 to TRBJ2-7, with D perhaps matching TRBD2 (5 bases). The CDR3 totals 14 residues. Germline V gives CDR1 KGHSH, CDR2 LQKENI. The CDR3 sequence: CASSQGAQTYKQNF. In nucleotides, the CDR3 is TGTGCCAGCTCACAGGGAGCCCAAACCTACAAGCAGAACTTC.

V and J are TRBV12-3 or TRBV12-4 and TRBJ2-1; D tentatively reads TRBD1 or TRBD2 (6 bases each). The J call may be faulty, since TRBJ2-7 better matches the DNA end. This CDR3 spans 15 amino acids. The CDR3 nucleotides are TGTGCCAGCAGTCCCCTCGGGGGCTCCTACAATGAGCAGTACTTC. Its protein product is CASSPLGGSYNEQYF.

This chain joins TRBV18 and TRBJ2-7; D may be TRBD1 or TRBD2 (6 bases each). Trimming removed 3 bases from V and 2 bases from J, with 17 bases in between. Germline V lookup: CDR1 KGHSH, CDR2 LQKENI. The length of the CDR3 is 16 residues. CDR3: CASSPPPGGTTYEQYF. CDR3 bases: TGTGCCAGCTCACCCCCCCCCGGCGGGACAACCTACGAGCAGTACTTC.

J is TRBJ1-1 and V is TRBV20-1; 8 bases map to TRBD1. Germline CDR1 and CDR2: DFQATT and SNEGSKA (reference sequence). The CDR3 contains 14 residues. V was pared by 6 bases and J by 1 base, with 7 bases of the junction left unmatched. CDR3 region: CSADRELRNTEAFF. The CDR3 DNA follows: TGCAGTGCGGACAGGGAGTTGCGGAACACTGAAGCTTTCTTT.

This clonotype was picked up a small number of times. The genes are TRBV12-3 or TRBV12-4 and TRBJ1-2; 9 nucleotides agree with TRBD1. With V trimmed by 6 bases and J by 4 bases, 3 bases remained unmatched. The CDR3 contains 13 residues. CDR3 loop: CASRGGQGYGYTF. The CDR3 DNA follows: TGTGCCAGCAGGGGGGGACAGGGCTATGGCTACACCTTC.

V gene TRBV6-2 or TRBV6-3 combines with J gene TRBJ2-3; TRBD2 matches at 14 bases. J gave up 5 bases and V 6 bases, and 4 bases lay outside the gene matches. This CDR3 has 15 amino acids. Germline-derived CDR1 and CDR2 are MNHEY and SVGEGT. The CDR3 DNA is TGTGCCAGCAGCCGAGGACTAGCGGGAGGAGATACGCAGTATTTT. Amino acids: CASSRGLAGGDTQYF.

Only a few counts were recorded for this clonotype. The chain has TRBV20-1 and TRBJ1-4, with 9 bases matching TRBD1. This CDR3 contains 14 residues. V shed 3 bases, J shed 7 bases, and the junction held 6 bases outside the gene matches. Germline lookup yields CDR1 DFQATT and CDR2 SNEGSKA (reference sequence). CDR3 bases: TGCAGTGCTAGTTACGGACAGGGGAGTGAAAAACTGTTTTTT. Its translation: CSASYGQGSEKLFF.

This chain uses TRBV20-1 with TRBJ2-5, with D hard to call. Germline lookup yields CDR1 DFQATT and CDR2 SNEGSKA (reference sequence). The CDR3 extends over 15 amino acids. With 2 bases removed from V and 8 bases from J, the gap between germline ends came to 21 bases. Here the CDR3 reads CSARSRRLYSGTQYF. Here the CDR3 DNA reads TGCAGTGCTAGATCCCGCCGACTCTACTCGGGCACCCAGTACTTC.

This clonotype has ten or more counts. With a much larger clone just one base away, this may be a read error. The CDR3 spells CASSVQGIYNEQFF. CDR3 DNA: TGCGCCAGCAGCGTCCAGGGGATCTACAATGAGCAGTTCTTC. The chain combines TRBV5-1 with TRBJ2-1, with a weak D call TRBD1 (6 bases). V dropped 4 bases and J dropped 3 bases, with 11 bases sitting between them. CDR3 size: 14 residues. CDR1 SGHRS and CDR2 YFSETQ come from the germline V gene.

The V and J genes are TRBV20-1 and TRBJ1-5; D is undetermined. The V end lost 3 bases, the J end lost 3 bases, and 9 bases lay between the germline ends. CDR3 size: 13 residues. Germline V CDR1 and CDR2: DFQATT, SNEGSKA (reference sequence). CDR3 sequence reads: CSASGGNNQPQHF. The CDR3, as DNA: TGCAGTGCTAGCGGTGGGAACAATCAGCCCCAGCATTTT.

The chain is built from TRBV29-1 and TRBJ2-2; 8 nucleotides line up with TRBD1. Trimming cost V 7 bases and J 5 bases; bases outside gene matches: 6. CDR3 length equals 13 residues. Germline V gives CDR1 SQVTM, CDR2 ANQGSEA. The CDR3 DNA sequence: TGCAGCGCGGAAACAGGGGGAACCGGGGAGCTGTTTTTT. Encoded protein: CSAETGGTGELFF.

The V call is TRBV5-1, the J call TRBJ1-2, with D unclear. This CDR3 comprises 13 residues. V dropped 0 bases and J dropped 8 bases, with 11 bases sitting between them. Germline lookup yields CDR1 SGHRS and CDR2 YFSETQ. The CDR3 DNA sequence: TGCGCCAGCAGCTTGGAACAGCCGGGCGGCTACACCTTC. As protein: CASSLEQPGGYTF.

This chain connects TRBV11-2 to TRBJ2-7; TRBD1 aligns across 8 bases. The germline gives CDR1 SGHAT, CDR2 FQNNGV. V shed 0 bases, J shed 0 bases, and the junction held 7 bases outside the gene matches. This CDR3 spans 17 amino acids. Written as DNA, the CDR3 is TGTGCCAGCAGCTTAGATGGTTACGGGACAGGCTCCTACGAGCAGTACTTC. Amino acid sequence: CASSLDGYGTGSYEQYF.

This clonotype was counted between two and nine times. This rearrangement joins TRBV7-9 to TRBJ2-7; TRBD1 matches at 8 bases. V shed 6 bases and J 2 bases; nucleotides not matched to a gene: 15. This CDR3 comprises 17 residues. CDR1 SEHNR and CDR2 FQNEAQ come from the germline V gene (reference sequence). CDR3 amino acids: CASSRGQGGLSTYEQYF. CDR3 sequence (DNA): TGTGCCAGCAGTCGAGGACAGGGCGGCTTGAGTACCTACGAGCAGTACTTC.